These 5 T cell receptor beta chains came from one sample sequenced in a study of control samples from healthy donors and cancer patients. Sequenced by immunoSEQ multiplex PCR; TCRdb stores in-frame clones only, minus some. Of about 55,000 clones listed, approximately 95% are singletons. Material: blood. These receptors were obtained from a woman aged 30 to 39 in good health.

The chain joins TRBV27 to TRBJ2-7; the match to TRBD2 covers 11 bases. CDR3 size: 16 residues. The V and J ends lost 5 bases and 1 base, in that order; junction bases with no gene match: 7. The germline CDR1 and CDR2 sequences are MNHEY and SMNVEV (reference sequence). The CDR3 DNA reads TGTGCCAGCAGTAAGACTAGCGGGGTTATTTCCTACGAGCAGTACTTC. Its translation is CASSKTSGVISYEQYF.

The CDR3 bases are TGCAGCGTTGGGACCAGGACAGGGGGTTCGGGTACTGAAGCTTTCTTT. It yields the protein CSVGTRTGGSGTEAFF. V usage is TRBV29-1 and J usage is TRBJ1-1; 10 positions agree with TRBD1. Losses at the gene ends were 4 bases for V and 5 bases for J; bases not matched to a gene: 13. Germline V gene lookup returns CDR1 SQVTM and CDR2 ANQGSEA. The CDR3 runs 16 residues.

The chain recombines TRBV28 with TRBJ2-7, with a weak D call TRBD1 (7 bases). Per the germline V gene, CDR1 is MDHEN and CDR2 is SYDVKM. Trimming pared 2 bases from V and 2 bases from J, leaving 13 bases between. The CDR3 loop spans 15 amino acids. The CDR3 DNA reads TGTGCCAGCAGTTTAAGGTCAGGGGGGACCTACGAGCAGTACTTC. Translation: CASSLRSGGTYEQYF.

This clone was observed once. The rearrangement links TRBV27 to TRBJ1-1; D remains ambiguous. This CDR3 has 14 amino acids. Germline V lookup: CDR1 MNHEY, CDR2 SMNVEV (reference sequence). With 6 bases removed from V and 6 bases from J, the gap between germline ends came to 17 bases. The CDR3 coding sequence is TGTGCCAGCAGCCAAGACGGCACTAGCTCTGAAGCTTTCTTT. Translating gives CASSQDGTSSEAFF.

CDR3 bases: TGTGCCATCAGAAGCGACACAGATACGCAGTATTTT. It codes for CAIRSDTDTQYF. The V gene is TRBV10-3, the J gene TRBJ2-3; D is unclear. Between the trimmed V and J ends, which lost 6 bases and 2 bases, there was a span of 6 bases. From germline, CDR1 is ENHRY and CDR2 SYGVKD. The CDR3 covers 12 residues.